The 26 T cell receptor beta chains reported below all come from one sample, sequenced in a study of T cell responses to AZD1222 COVID-19 vaccine. The protocol was immunoSEQ multiplex PCR, while the TCRdb copy is restricted to in-frame clones and leaves out a portion. The table has about 180,000 clones, about nine tenths seen once. Sequencing used peripheral blood, obtained 28 days after the second AZD1222 dose. The receptor source for this set is an adult who received the AZD1222 COVID-19 vaccine.

With respect to this clone: Within the sample, other DNA sequences also encode this same CDR3. The chain links TRBV7-9 to TRBJ2-7; no clear D. Germline V gives CDR1 SEHNR, CDR2 FQNEAQ (reference sequence). V shed 1 base and J shed 3 bases, with 10 bases lying between them. This CDR3 has 14 amino acids. CDR3 DNA: TGTGCCAGCAGCTTAGTGGCAGGAAGCTACGAGCAGTACTTC. Protein sequence: CASSLVAGSYEQYF. The entire variable domain, with the rest obtained from reference TRBV7-9 and TRBJ2-7, is as follows: DTGVSQNPRHKITKRGQNVTFRCDPISEHNRLYWYRQTLGQGPEFLTYFQNEAQLEKSRLLSDRFSAERPKGSFSTLEIQRTEQGDSAMYLCASSLVAGSYEQYFGPGTRLTVT.

This rearrangement joins TRBV9 to TRBJ2-5; a possible D gene is TRBD2 (6 bases). Germline V gives CDR1 SGDLS, CDR2 YYNGEE. The CDR3 spans 14 residues. V gave up 0 bases and J gave up 4 bases, with 10 bases separating them. CDR3 in DNA: TGTGCCAGCAGCGTAGCTACGGGGGTAGAGACCCAGTACTTC. The encoded protein is CASSVATGVETQYF.

V and J are TRBV5-4 and TRBJ2-5, with 7 bases identical to TRBD2. The CDR3 is made up of 15 amino acids. CDR1 is SGHNT, CDR2 YYREEE, per germline (reference sequence). J lost 4 bases, V lost 4 bases, and 10 bases had no gene match. The CDR3 region has the DNA TGTGCCAGCAGCCTCACTAGCGCCGGGGGAGAGACCCAGTACTTC. Amino acids: CASSLTSAGGETQYF.

This sequence joins TRBV5-1 and TRBJ1-2; TRBD1 might be the D (6 bases). There are 14 residues in the CDR3. CDR1 is SGHRS and CDR2 is YFSETQ in the germline V gene. Trimming removed 0 bases from V and 8 bases from J, with 14 bases in between. This CDR3 reads CASSLASSGEGYTF. CDR3 coding DNA: TGCGCCAGCAGCTTGGCATCTTCAGGGGAAGGCTACACCTTC. The full variable domain, its missing parts supplied by reference TRBV5-1 and TRBJ1-2, is KAGVTQTPRYLIKTRGQQVTLSCSPISGHRSVSWYQQTPGQGLQFLFEYFSETQRNKGNFPGRFSGRQFSNSRSEMNVSTLELGDSALYLCASSLASSGEGYTFGSGTRLTVV.

The rearrangement uses TRBV7-2 and TRBJ2-1, with D maybe TRBD1 (6 bases). This CDR3 comprises 14 residues. Trimming removed 3 bases from V and 2 bases from J, with 8 bases in between. Germline CDR1 SGHTA, CDR2 FQGNSA. In nucleotides, the CDR3 is TGTGCCAGCAGCTTGGGGGCGGCCTACAATGAGCAGTTCTTC. Protein sequence: CASSLGAAYNEQFF.

The table lists this clone with a count of one. The chain is built from TRBV28 and TRBJ1-6, with D possibly TRBD1 on 6 matching bases. Germline CDR1 MDHEN, CDR2 SYDVKM. Trimming shortened V by 5 bases and J by 6 bases, and 11 bases separated the two germline ends. The CDR3 has 14 residues. CDR3 protein: CASSRTESNSPLHF. Written as DNA, the CDR3 is TGTGCCAGCAGTAGGACAGAAAGTAATTCACCCCTCCACTTT.

This CDR3 reads CAWSVVGKTEAFF. CDR3 sequence (DNA): TGTGCCTGGAGTGTAGTAGGGAAGACTGAAGCTTTCTTT. The chain uses TRBV30 and TRBJ1-1; D gene ambiguous. The CDR3 consists of 13 residues. Germline loops: CDR1 GTSNPN, CDR2 SVGIG (reference sequence). V lost 0 bases, J lost 5 bases, and 10 bases lay in between.

The chain links TRBV12-3 or TRBV12-4 to TRBJ1-1; the D is unclear. Between the trimmed V and J ends, which lost 6 bases and 6 bases, there was a span of 8 bases. The CDR3 totals 11 residues. CDR3 in DNA: TGTGCCAGCAGCCCGGTTTCTGAAGCTTTCTTT. Amino acid sequence: CASSPVSEAFF.

The chain employs TRBV19 and TRBJ1-5; no firm D call. The CDR3 is 17 amino acids. Trimming took off 6 bases at V and 0 bases at J, with 18 bases between the two ends. The germline V gene has CDR1 LNHDA and CDR2 SQIVND (reference sequence). Written as DNA, the CDR3 is TGTGCCAGTAGCTCCCGGGCTCAGAAATATAGCAATCAGCCCCAGCATTTT. Residues: CASSSRAQKYSNQPQHF.

The chain couples TRBV7-3 to TRBJ2-3; the match to TRBD2 covers 11 bases. The CDR3 contains 16 residues. Germline CDR1 SGHTA, CDR2 FQGTGA. The V and J ends lost 3 bases and 4 bases, in that order; junction bases with no gene match: 6. The CDR3 spells CASSLYSGRVSDTQYF. In DNA, the CDR3 is TGTGCCAGCAGCTTGTATAGCGGGAGGGTTTCAGATACGCAGTATTTT.

The V and J genes are TRBV4-2 and TRBJ2-1; 10 bases fit TRBD2. The CDR3 extends over 16 amino acids. Trimming took 3 bases from V and 9 from J; bases not matched to a gene: 11. The germline V gene encodes CDR1 LGHNA and CDR2 YNFKEQ. The CDR3 region is CASSQAGLAPQGEQFF. CDR3 DNA sequence: TGTGCCAGCAGCCAGGCGGGACTAGCGCCCCAGGGTGAGCAGTTCTTC.

This clone turned up a few times. The chain links TRBV6-6 to TRBJ1-2; D is ambiguous. Germline CDR1 is MNHNY and CDR2 is SVGAGI (reference sequence). The V end lost 0 bases, the J end lost 9 bases, and 8 bases lay between the germline ends. This CDR3 has 12 residues. The CDR3 is CASSYSGSSYTF. The CDR3 DNA reads TGTGCCAGCAGTTACTCGGGCTCGAGCTACACCTTC.

The V call is TRBV18, the J call TRBJ1-3; no definite D call. Germline lookup yields CDR1 KGHSH and CDR2 LQKENI. Trimming shortened V by 1 base and J by 0 bases, and 7 bases separated the two germline ends. CDR3 length equals 15 residues. The CDR3 coding sequence is TGTGCCAGCTCACCACGGGTAGGCTCTGGAAACACCATATATTTT. Amino acid sequence: CASSPRVGSGNTIYF.

This clone was counted a few times. The chain has TRBV3-1 (or the pseudogene TRBV3-2) and TRBJ2-2, with TRBD1 matching over 8 bases. The V segment lost 4 bases and the J segment 4 bases; nucleotides outside the gene matches: 5. CDR3 size: 15 residues. Per the germline V gene, CDR1 is LGHDT and CDR2 is YNNKEL (reference sequence). The CDR3 spells CASSPRGHRTGELFF. The DNA of the CDR3 is TGTGCCAGCAGCCCCAGGGGGCATCGCACCGGGGAGCTGTTTTTT.

The chain joins TRBV30 to TRBJ1-6; the D gene is possibly TRBD1 (5 bases). V was clipped by 2 bases and J by 11 bases, with 13 bases between them. The CDR3 totals 13 residues. Germline-derived CDR1 and CDR2 are GTSNPN and SVGIG (reference sequence). The CDR3 is CAWSRTSSAPLHF. CDR3 sequence (DNA): TGTGCCTGGAGTAGGACATCCTCGGCACCCCTCCACTTT.

The V gene is TRBV12-5, the J gene TRBJ2-2, with 7 positions matching TRBD2. CDR3 length: 15 residues. CDR1 LGHNT and CDR2 FRNRAP come from the germline V gene. J gave up 6 bases and V 0 bases, and 4 bases lay outside the gene matches. CDR3 loop: CASGLVRLAAGELFF. CDR3 nucleotide sequence: TGTGCTAGTGGTTTGGTACGACTAGCTGCCGGGGAGCTGTTTTTT.

This chain uses TRBV4-1 with TRBJ1-6; tentatively, D is TRBD1 (6 bases). The length of the CDR3 is 15 residues. The V end lost 3 bases, the J end lost 10 bases, and 16 bases lay between the germline ends. Germline assignment: CDR1 MGHRA and CDR2 YSYEKL. CDR3 region: CASSQDSLRGSPLHF. Written as DNA, the CDR3 is TGCGCCAGCAGCCAGGACTCACTCAGGGGCTCACCCCTCCACTTT.

The chain combines TRBV6-5 with TRBJ1-3, with D possibly matching TRBD1 (5 bases). This CDR3 has 14 residues. Germline V CDR1 and CDR2: MNHEY, SVGAGI. Trimming stripped 6 bases from V and 4 bases from J, with 13 bases between. Written as DNA, the CDR3 is TGTGCCAGCAGCCTCCGGGGGGACGGAAACACCATATATTTT. Its translation: CASSLRGDGNTIYF.

V usage is TRBV6-2 or TRBV6-3 and J usage is TRBJ2-5; D might be TRBD1 (6 bases). Trimming stripped 6 bases from V and 1 base from J, with 12 bases between. CDR1 and CDR2 (germline): MNHEY, SVGEGT. The CDR3 is 14 residues long. The DNA for the CDR3 is TGTGCCAGCAGCCCACAGGGCCGCCAAGAGACCCAGTACTTC. This sequence encodes CASSPQGRQETQYF.

The chain couples TRBV3-1 (or the pseudogene TRBV3-2) to TRBJ1-1, with a tentative D call TRBD1 (5 bases). This CDR3 is built from 15 residues. V was cut by 2 bases and J by 4 bases, with 14 bases left in between. Germline V gene data show CDR1 as LGHDT and CDR2 as YNNKEL (reference sequence). DNA for the CDR3: TGTGCCAGCAGCCAACGGGCAGGGTTGGGCACTGAAGCTTTCTTT. It encodes CASSQRAGLGTEAFF.

The rearrangement links TRBV5-4 to TRBJ2-2; 8 nucleotides line up with TRBD1. Germline V gene lookup returns CDR1 SGHNT and CDR2 YYREEE (reference sequence). The CDR3 runs to 16 residues. The ends lost 4 bases at V and 2 bases at J; junction bases unmatched: 7. CDR3: CASSGLQGDNTGELFF. CDR3 bases: TGTGCCAGCAGCGGACTACAGGGGGATAACACCGGGGAGCTGTTTTTT. The full variable domain, its missing parts supplied by reference TRBV5-4 and TRBJ2-2, is ETGVTQSPTHLIKTRGQQVTLRCSSQSGHNTVSWYQQALGQGPQFIFQYYREEENGRGNFPPRFSGLQFPNYSSELNVNALELDDSALYLCASSGLQGDNTGELFFGEGSRLTVL.

CDR3 amino acids: CASTLGQGLNQPQHF. CDR3 sequence (DNA): TGTGCCAGCACTCTGGGACAGGGGCTTAATCAGCCCCAGCATTTT. The chain links TRBV28 to TRBJ1-5, with TRBD1 matching 10 bases. The CDR3 contains 15 residues. V shed 7 bases and J 4 bases; nucleotides not matched to a gene: 7. Germline V gene data show CDR1 as MDHEN and CDR2 as SYDVKM.

This clone has a single count. V and J are TRBV7-3 and TRBJ2-2; the match to TRBD2 covers 8 bases. Germline CDR1 and CDR2: SGHTA and FQGTGA. Trimming removed 3 bases from V and 4 bases from J; junction bases left unmatched: 7. The CDR3 runs to 16 residues. The CDR3, as DNA: TGTGCCAGCAGCTTCGGTAGCGGGGTCTCCACCGGGGAGCTGTTTTTT. It is translated as CASSFGSGVSTGELFF.

The V call is TRBV12-3 or TRBV12-4, the J call TRBJ1-1; D is uncertain. The CDR3 is 12 amino acids. With 3 bases removed from V and 6 bases from J, the gap between germline ends came to 8 bases. Here the CDR3 DNA reads TGTGCCAGCAGTTTTAGTGGTGCTGAAGCTTTCTTT. It yields the protein CASSFSGAEAFF.

A remark on this clone: This sample includes further DNA sequences coding for the same CDR3. The V gene is TRBV18, the J gene TRBJ2-7; no clear D gene. V was trimmed by 3 bases and J by 3 bases, leaving 9 bases between them. Germline loops: CDR1 KGHSH, CDR2 LQKENI. The CDR3 sequence is 13 residues long. The CDR3 DNA reads as TGTGCCAGCTCACCCCCCAGTCTCTACGAGCAGTACTTC. The encoded protein is CASSPPSLYEQYF.

J is TRBJ1-1 and V is TRBV12-3 or TRBV12-4; no reliable D call. The V gene lost 3 bases and the J gene lost 7 bases, with 12 bases spanning the gap. The CDR3 length is 13 residues. Here the CDR3 reads CASSFFREVEAFF. CDR3 in DNA: TGTGCCAGCAGTTTCTTCCGGGAGGTTGAAGCTTTCTTT.